This T cell receptor beta chain was identified during a study of CD8 T cells in ankylosing spondylitis. A single record per CDR3 protein comes from TCRdb applying MiXCR to the 5' RACE reads. There are roughly 150,000 distinct CDR3 sequences in the sample; around a third occur only once, and over 5.5% lies in the top ten. From germline, CDR1 is SGHTA and CDR2 FQGNSA. The V and J ends lost 5 bases and 10 bases respectively, with 26 bases between them. The CDR3 spans 16 residues. The table lists this clonotype with a few counts. The chain uses TRBV7-2 and TRBJ2-5; D possibly corresponds to TRBD2 (6 bases). The clonotype comes from a male donor with ankylosing spondylitis. Sequenced material: synovial fluid, either unsorted or a sorted T cell fraction (not recorded which). CDR3 sequence: CASSPVARPSGVDQYF. For the CDR3, the DNA is TGTGCCAGCAGCCCTGTCGCCAGGCCCTCGGGGGTGGACCAGTACTTC.